The following is a T cell receptor beta chain sequence with its context. The data were produced by immunoSEQ multiplex PCR, yet TCRdb's version contains in-frame clones alone and is incomplete. The profile shows 93,000 or so clones, 85% to 95% of them singletons. This CDR3 contains 15 residues. Unmatched junction bases numbered 10, after V lost 7 bases and J lost 2 bases. Germline CDR1 reads MNHEY; CDR2 reads SVGAGI. The data derive from a study of T cell changes during pregnancy in multiple sclerosis. The specimen comprised peripheral blood, sampled before pregnancy. The TCR originated in a female donor with multiple sclerosis, enrolled in a pregnancy study. The gene calls are TRBV6-5 and TRBJ1-2; 7 bases match TRBD1. As DNA, the CDR3 is TGTGCCAGCACCCGGAACAGGGGACTGAACTATGGCTACACCTTC. Translating gives CASTRNRGLNYGYTF.